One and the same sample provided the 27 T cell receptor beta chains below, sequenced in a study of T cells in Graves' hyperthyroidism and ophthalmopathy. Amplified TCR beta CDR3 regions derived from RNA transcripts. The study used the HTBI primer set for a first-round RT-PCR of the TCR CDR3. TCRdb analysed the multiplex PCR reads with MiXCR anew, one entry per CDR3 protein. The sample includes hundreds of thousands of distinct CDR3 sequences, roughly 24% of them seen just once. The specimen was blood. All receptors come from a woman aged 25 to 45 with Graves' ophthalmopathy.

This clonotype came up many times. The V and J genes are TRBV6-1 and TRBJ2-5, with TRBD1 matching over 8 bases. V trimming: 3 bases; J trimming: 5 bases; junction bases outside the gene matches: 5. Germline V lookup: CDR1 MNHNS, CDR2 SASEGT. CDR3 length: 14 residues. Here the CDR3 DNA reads TGTGCCAGCAGTGACAGGGGGCTTTGGGAGACCCAGTACTTC. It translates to CASSDRGLWETQYF.

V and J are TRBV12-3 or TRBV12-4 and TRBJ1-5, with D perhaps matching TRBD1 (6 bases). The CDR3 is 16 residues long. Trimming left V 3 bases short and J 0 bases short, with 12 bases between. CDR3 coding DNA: TGTGCCAGCAGTTTCCCGACAGGCCTTAGCAATCAGCCCCAGCATTTT. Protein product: CASSFPTGLSNQPQHF.

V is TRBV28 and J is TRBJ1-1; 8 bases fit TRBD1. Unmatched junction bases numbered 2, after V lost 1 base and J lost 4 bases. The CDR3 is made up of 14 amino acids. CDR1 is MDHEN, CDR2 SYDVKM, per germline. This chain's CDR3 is CASSLLDRGTEAFF. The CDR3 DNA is TGTGCCAGCAGTTTATTAGACAGGGGCACTGAAGCTTTCTTT.

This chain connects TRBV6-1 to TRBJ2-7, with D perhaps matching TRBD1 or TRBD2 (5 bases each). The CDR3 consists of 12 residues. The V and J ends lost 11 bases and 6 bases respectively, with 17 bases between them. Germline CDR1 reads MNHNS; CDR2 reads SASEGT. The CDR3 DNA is TGTGCCTCCTGGGACCAGACCTTCGAGCAGTACTTC. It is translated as CASWDQTFEQYF.

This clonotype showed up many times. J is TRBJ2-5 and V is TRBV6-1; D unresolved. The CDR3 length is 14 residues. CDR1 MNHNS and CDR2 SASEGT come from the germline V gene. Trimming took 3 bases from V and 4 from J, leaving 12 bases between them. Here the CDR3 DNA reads TGTGCCAGCAGTGAGCCGATTGGCGCAGAGACCCAGTACTTC. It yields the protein CASSEPIGAETQYF.

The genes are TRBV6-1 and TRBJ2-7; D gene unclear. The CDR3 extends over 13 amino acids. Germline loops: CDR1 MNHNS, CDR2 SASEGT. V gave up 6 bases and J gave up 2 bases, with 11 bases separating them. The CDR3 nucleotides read TGTGCCAGCAGGGGGTCCCCCCCCTACGAGCAGTACTTC. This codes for CASRGSPPYEQYF.

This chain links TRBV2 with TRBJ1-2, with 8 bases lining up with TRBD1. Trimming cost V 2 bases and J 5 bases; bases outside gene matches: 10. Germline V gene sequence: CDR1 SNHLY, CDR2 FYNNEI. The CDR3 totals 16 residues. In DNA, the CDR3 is TGTGCCAGCAGTGAATTTGGTGGACAGGGAGGATATGGCTACACCTTC. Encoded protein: CASSEFGGQGGYGYTF. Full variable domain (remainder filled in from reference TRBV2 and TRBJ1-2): EPEVTQTPSHQVTQMGQEVILRCVPISNHLYFYWYRQILGQKVEFLVSFYNNEISEKSEIFDDQFSVERPDGSNFTLKIRSTKLEDSAMYFCASSEFGGQGGYGYTFGSGTRLTVV.

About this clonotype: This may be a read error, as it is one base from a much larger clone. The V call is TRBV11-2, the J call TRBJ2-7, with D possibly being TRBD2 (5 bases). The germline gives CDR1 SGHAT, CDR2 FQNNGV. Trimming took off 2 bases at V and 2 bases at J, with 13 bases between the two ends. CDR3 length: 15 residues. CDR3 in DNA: TGTGCCAGCAGCTTAAGCGGTGACTCTACCTACGAGCAGTACTTC. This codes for CASSLSGDSTYEQYF.

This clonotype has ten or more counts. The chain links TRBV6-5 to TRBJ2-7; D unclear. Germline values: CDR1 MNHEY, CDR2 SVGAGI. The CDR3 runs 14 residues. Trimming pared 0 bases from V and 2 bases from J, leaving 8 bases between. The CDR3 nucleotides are TGTGCCAGCAGTTACTCACGTTCTCCCTACGAGCAGTACTTC. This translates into CASSYSRSPYEQYF.

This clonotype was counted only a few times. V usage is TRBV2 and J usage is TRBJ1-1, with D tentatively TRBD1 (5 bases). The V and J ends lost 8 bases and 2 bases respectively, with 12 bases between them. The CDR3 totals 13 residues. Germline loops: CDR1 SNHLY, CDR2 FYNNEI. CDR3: CASSRQFNTEAFF. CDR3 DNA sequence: TGTGCCAGCTCCCGACAGTTTAACACTGAAGCTTTCTTT.

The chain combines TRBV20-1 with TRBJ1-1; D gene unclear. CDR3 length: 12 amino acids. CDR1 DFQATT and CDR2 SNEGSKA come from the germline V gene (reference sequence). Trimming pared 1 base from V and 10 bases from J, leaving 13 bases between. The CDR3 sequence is CSARVDGKTAFF. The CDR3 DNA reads TGCAGTGCTAGAGTGGACGGGAAGACAGCTTTCTTT.

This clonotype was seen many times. The CDR3 sequence is CASSLWGLEAQYF. The CDR3 region has the DNA TGTGCCAGCAGTTTGTGGGGTCTCGAGGCCCAGTACTTC. The chain joins TRBV6-5 to TRBJ2-5; D unclear. The CDR3 extends over 13 amino acids. CDR1 MNHEY and CDR2 SVGAGI come from the germline V gene. V lost 4 bases and J 9 bases, leaving 15 bases between the germline ends.

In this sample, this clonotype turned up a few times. CDR3 protein: CSVLDRARGETQYF. Written as DNA, the CDR3 is TGCAGCGTCCTCGACAGGGCCAGGGGGGAGACCCAGTACTTC. The chain is built from TRBV29-1 and TRBJ2-5; 7 bases are shared with TRBD1. Losses at the gene ends were 6 bases for V and 5 bases for J; bases not matched to a gene: 12. The CDR3 contains 14 residues. Germline CDR1 and CDR2: SQVTM and ANQGSEA.

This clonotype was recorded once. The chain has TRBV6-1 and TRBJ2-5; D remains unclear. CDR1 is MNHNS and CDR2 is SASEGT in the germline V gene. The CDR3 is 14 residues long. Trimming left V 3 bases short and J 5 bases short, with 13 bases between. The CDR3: CASSDAGRRETQYF. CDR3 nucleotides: TGTGCCAGCAGTGACGCAGGCCGGCGGGAGACCCAGTACTTC.

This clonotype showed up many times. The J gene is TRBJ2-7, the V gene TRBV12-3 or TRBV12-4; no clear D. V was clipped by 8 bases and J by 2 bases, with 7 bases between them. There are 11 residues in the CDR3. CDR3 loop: CASGRAYEQYF. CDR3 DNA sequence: TGTGCCAGCGGCCGGGCCTACGAGCAGTACTTC.

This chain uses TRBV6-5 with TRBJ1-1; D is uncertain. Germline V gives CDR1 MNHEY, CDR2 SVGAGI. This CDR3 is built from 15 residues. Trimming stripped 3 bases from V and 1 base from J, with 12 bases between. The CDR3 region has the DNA TGTGCCAGCAGTTATCCTCAAATCACGAACACTGAAGCTTTCTTT. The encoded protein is CASSYPQITNTEAFF.

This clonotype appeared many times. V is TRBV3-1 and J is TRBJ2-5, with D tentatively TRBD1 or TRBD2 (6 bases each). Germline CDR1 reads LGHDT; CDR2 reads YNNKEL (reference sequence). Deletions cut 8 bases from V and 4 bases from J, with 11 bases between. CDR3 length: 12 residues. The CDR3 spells CASCRGPETQYF. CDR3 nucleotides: TGTGCCAGCTGTCGGGGGCCAGAGACCCAGTACTTC.

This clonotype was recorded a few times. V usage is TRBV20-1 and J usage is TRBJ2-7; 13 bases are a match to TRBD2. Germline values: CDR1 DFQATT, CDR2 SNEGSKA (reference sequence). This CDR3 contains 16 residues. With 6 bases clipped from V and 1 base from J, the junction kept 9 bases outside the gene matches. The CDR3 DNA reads TGCAGTGCACCTGGACTAGCGGGAGTTTTATCCTACGAGCAGTACTTC. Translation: CSAPGLAGVLSYEQYF.

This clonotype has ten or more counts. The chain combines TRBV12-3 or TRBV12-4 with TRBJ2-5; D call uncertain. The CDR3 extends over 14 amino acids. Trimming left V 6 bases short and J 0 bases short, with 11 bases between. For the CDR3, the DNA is TGTGCCAGCAGCCTTCATCGGGACCAAGAGACCCAGTACTTC. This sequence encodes CASSLHRDQETQYF.

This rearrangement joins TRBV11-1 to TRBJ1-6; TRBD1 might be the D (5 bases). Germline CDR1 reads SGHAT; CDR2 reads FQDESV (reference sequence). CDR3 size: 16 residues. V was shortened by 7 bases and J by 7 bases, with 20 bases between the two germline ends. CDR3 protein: CASTSRARAENSPLHF. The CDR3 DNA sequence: TGTGCCAGCACCTCGCGAGCCAGGGCCGAGAATTCACCCCTCCACTTT. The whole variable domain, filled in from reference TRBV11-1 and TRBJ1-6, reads EAEVAQSPRYKITEKSQAVAFWCDPISGHATLYWYRQILGQGPELLVQFQDESVVDDSQLPKDRFSAERLKGVDSTLKIQPAELGDSAMYLCASTSRARAENSPLHFGNGTRLTVT.

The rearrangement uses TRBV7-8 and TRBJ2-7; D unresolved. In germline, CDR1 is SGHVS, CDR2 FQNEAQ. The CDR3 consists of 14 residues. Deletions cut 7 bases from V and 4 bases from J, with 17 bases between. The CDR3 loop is CASNPHGPGYEQYF. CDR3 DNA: TGTGCCAGCAACCCCCACGGGCCTGGGTACGAGCAGTACTTC.

Here the CDR3 DNA reads TGCAGCGTTGGTTTCGGGGTACGGACAGATACGCAGTATTTT. Its translation: CSVGFGVRTDTQYF. The rearrangement joins TRBV29-1 to TRBJ2-3; perhaps TRBD2 as D (5 bases). The V gene lost 4 bases and the J gene lost 3 bases, with 14 bases spanning the gap. Germline CDR1 is SQVTM and CDR2 is ANQGSEA. This CDR3 spans 14 amino acids.

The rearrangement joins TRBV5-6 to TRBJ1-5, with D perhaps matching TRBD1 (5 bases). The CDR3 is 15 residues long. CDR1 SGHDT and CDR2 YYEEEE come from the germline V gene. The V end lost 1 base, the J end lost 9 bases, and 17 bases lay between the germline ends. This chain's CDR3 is CASSLFGTGVWPQHF. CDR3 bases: TGTGCCAGCAGCTTGTTCGGGACGGGGGTTTGGCCCCAGCATTTT. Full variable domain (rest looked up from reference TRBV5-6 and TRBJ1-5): DAGVTQSPTHLIKTRGQQVTLRCSPKSGHDTVSWYQQALGQGPQFIFQYYEEEERQRGNFPDRFSGHQFPNYSSELNVNALLLGDSALYLCASSLFGTGVWPQHFGDGTRLSIL.

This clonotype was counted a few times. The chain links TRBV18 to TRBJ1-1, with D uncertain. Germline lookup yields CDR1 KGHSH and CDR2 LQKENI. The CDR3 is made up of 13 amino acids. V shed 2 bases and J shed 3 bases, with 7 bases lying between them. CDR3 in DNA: TGTGCCAGCTCACCATCCGGACACACTGAAGCTTTCTTT. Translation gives CASSPSGHTEAFF.

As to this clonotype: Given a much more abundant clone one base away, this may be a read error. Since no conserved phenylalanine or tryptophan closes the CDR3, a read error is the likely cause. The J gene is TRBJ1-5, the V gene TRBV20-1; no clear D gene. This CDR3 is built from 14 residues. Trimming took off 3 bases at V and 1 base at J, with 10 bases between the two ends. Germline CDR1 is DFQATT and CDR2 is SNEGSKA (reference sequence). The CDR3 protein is CSASWFSSNQPQHY. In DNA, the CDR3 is TGCAGTGCTAGTTGGTTCTCCAGCAATCAGCCCCAGCATTAT.

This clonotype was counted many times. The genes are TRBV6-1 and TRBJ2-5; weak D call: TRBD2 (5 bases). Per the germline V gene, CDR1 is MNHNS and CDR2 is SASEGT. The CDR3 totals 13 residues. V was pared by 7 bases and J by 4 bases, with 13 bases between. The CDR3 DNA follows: TGTGCCAGCACCCACGGTGGAGGAGAGACCCAGTACTTC. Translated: CASTHGGGETQYF.

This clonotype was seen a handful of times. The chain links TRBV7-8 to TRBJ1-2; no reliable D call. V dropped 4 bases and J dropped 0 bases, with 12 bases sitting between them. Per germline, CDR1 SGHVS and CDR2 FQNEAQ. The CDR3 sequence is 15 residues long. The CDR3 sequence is CASSSLLGSNYGYTF. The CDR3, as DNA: TGTGCCAGCAGCTCATTATTAGGATCTAACTATGGCTACACCTTC.